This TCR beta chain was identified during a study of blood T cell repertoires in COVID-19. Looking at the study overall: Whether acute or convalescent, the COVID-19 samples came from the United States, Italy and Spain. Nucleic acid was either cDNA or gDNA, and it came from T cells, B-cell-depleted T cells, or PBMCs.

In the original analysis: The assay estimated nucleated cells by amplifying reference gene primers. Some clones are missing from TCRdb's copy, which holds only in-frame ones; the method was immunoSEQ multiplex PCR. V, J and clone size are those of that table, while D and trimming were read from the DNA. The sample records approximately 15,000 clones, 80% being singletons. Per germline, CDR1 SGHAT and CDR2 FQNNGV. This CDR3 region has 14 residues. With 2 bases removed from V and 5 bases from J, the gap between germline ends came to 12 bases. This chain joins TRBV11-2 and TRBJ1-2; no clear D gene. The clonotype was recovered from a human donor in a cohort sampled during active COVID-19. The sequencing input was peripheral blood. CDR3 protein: CASSLSDGEYGYTF. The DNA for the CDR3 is TGTGCCAGCAGCTTATCGGATGGGGAGTATGGCTACACCTTC.